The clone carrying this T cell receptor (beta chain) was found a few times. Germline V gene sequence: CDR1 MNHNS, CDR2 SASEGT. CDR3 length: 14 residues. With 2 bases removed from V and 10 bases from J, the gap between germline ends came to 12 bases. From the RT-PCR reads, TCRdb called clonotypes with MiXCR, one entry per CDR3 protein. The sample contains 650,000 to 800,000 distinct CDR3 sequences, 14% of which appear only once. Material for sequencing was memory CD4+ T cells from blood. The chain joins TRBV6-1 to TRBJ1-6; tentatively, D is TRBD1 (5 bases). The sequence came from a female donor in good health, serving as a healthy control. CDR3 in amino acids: CASSERDLYSPLHF. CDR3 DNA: TGTGCCAGCAGTGAACGGGACTTGTACTCACCCCTCCACTTT.